This T cell receptor beta chain appears in the sequencing data of a study of blood T cell repertoires in COVID-19 (TCRdb year 2020). Notes on the research overall: Collaborator samples came from the United States, Italy and Spain and covered acute and convalescent phases of COVID-19. The prospective study material was composed of cDNA or gDNA derived from T cells, B-cell-depleted T cells, or PBMCs. Subjects who had been exposed to COVID-19, were actively infected with it, or had recovered from it provided the deeply sampled blood TCRbeta repertoires that made up the dataset. The repertoires were released in a freely available public database meant as a resource for research on the immune response to SARS-CoV-2. Samples were obtained from the ongoing ImmuneRACE study (first 160 participants) and from 1,254 subjects provided by 6 global collaborators. The sample metadata nearly always contained a de-identified subject ID, COVID-19 status, age in years and sex. Where available, HLA class I and class II types were taken from metadata supplied by the sample provider and were not determined by assay-based typing. The paper's findings and limits, for the study overall: How much clinical and demographic metadata was included differed by source and by participant, and the metadata was provided uncurated.

CDR1 LGHDT and CDR2 YNNKEL were looked up in the germline V gene (reference sequence). From cysteine to phenylalanine, the CDR3 is 14 amino acids long. The sequence is cut down to CDR3 DNA, 42 bases in frame from base 1. V lost 2 bases and J lost 4 bases; the stretch between them is 9 bases long. At one collaborating source in Seattle, patients were enrolled during active infection and were followed longitudinally through the course of disease. Each collaborating institution followed its own protocols to collect whole blood in K2EDTA tubes. For TCRbeta analysis, collaborators shipped samples in one of three forms: frozen whole blood, isolated PBMCs, or DNA extracted from either of those sample types. TCRbeta CDR3 regions were amplified from genomic DNA using the immunoSEQ Assay, a bias-controlled multiplex PCR. Turning to the authors' computational methods: Nucleated cell counts per sample were estimated from amplification of reference gene primers within the assay. To quantify the absolute abundance of each unique TCRbeta CDR3 rearrangement, sequence reads were collapsed and filtered. Productive Simpson clonality was computed per sample as the square root of Simpson's diversity index over productive rearrangements. The table was pulled from immuneACCESS by TCRdb, which kept in-frame rearrangements only. Such tables lose some clones; where checked, under half of the loss comes from unresolved V genes, and the rest has no known cause. For V, J and clone size, that table is used; D and trimming come from the DNA. For this sample the table gives 270,000 or so clones, of which around 84% were detected only once. Roughly 1.5% of the sample comes from the top ten.

This clone turned up a few times. Its recognized antigen is unknown. Per-nucleotide qualities are absent, and no much larger clonotype sits a single base away. The sequence is built from TRBV3-1 (or the pseudogene TRBV3-2) and TRBJ1-3; the D gene is perhaps TRBD1, on 5 matching bases. This TCR came from a human donor with COVID-19, enrolled during active disease. The donor label of this sample is uncertain. Material: peripheral blood. The DNA sequence is as follows: TGTGCCAGCAGCCAAAGGGGTGACGGAAACACCATATATTTT. Translated, this gives CASSQRGDGNTIYF.